This entry describes one TCR beta chain. Produced via immunoSEQ multiplex PCR; TCRdb's table is partial and in-frame only. The table shows about 45,000 clones, with 92% occurring only once. These data come from a study of T cell changes during pregnancy in multiple sclerosis. The receptor was isolated from a female donor with multiple sclerosis, enrolled in a pregnancy study. Source: CD4+ T cells from peripheral blood mononuclear cells, taken in the third trimester of pregnancy.

The CDR3 region has the DNA TGTGCCAGCAGCACCCTTCCGCCTACTAACTACGAGCAGTACTTC. The encoded protein is CASSTLPPTNYEQYF. The chain employs TRBV28 and TRBJ2-7; D uncertain. The CDR3 is 15 residues long. V lost 6 bases and J 3 bases, leaving 18 bases between the germline ends. The germline gives CDR1 MDHEN, CDR2 SYDVKM.